This T cell receptor beta chain was sequenced in a study of blood T cells in healthy people across ages. PCR was performed a second time for roughly 7 to 11 cycles using a sample-barcoded 5' primer and a J-beta primer mix. Every single cDNA molecule received a tag from a template-switch adaptor with 12 random nucleotides. TCRdb re-derived calls from the 5' RACE reads in MiXCR, one entry per CDR3 protein. The data hold more than 650,000 distinct CDR3 sequences, with roughly 25% observed a single time. Donation came from healthy Caucasian individuals in Russia who were aged roughly 6 to 95. Isolating PBMCs gave at least 7 million of these cells per sample. A word on this clonotype: Its antigen is unknown. Because it lacks the conserved phenylalanine or tryptophan at the end, this CDR3 is likely a read error.

Notes on the study in general: Compared with aged donors, long-lived donors showed fewer expanded clones, suggesting selection.

This sample also appeared in a second study, on T cells of mothers and their children.

Sequencing used blood. This receptor was taken from a boy younger than 18 in good health.

The CDR3 DNA reads TGTGCCAGCAGTTGGGACTCGATCACAGATACGCAGTATTGT. Protein sequence: CASSWDSITDTQYC. The chain links TRBV7-2 to TRBJ2-3; maybe TRBD2 (6 bases). The germline CDR1 and CDR2 sequences are SGHTA and FQGNSA. V lost 6 bases to trimming and J lost 2 bases, with 12 bases between them. The CDR3 runs to 14 residues.